This is a list of T cell receptor beta chains from one sample in a study of blood T cell repertoires in COVID-19. Sequencing used immunoSEQ multiplex PCR; TCRdb keeps in-frame clones, though not all of them. Among under 110,000 clones, around 80% were seen once, and the ten largest hold 11% to 15%. Material for sequencing was peripheral blood. These receptors originate from a woman aged 55-70 years with acute or convalescent COVID-19. Both conserved end residues are part of each CDR3. Fields, in order: D gene, V gene, clone size, J gene, CDR3 DNA, CDR3 protein. The D gene is left open where the match is weak. Expanded clones are given a class, and other clones once, few, many or no size at all.

TRBD1	TRBV27	-	TRBJ1-5	TGTGCCAGCAGTAACACAGGGGAGTACAAGCCCCAGCATTTT	CASSNTGEYKPQHF
TRBD2	TRBV19	-	TRBJ2-1	TGTGCCAGTAGTAGTAGCGGGAGGACCTACAATGAGCAGTTCTTC	CASSSSGRTYNEQFF
-	TRBV3-1/TRBV3-2	-	TRBJ1-5	TGTGCCAGCAGCCAAGTACCCGGGAACAATCAGCCCCAGCATTTT	CASSQVPGNNQPQHF
-	TRBV4-2	-	TRBJ1-2	TGTGCCAGCAGCCAACAAGCTACGGGAGTCTATGGCTACACCTTC	CASSQQATGVYGYTF
-	TRBV6-4	-	TRBJ1-1	TGTGCCAGCAGCGTTACACCTAACACTGAAGCTTTCTTT	CASSVTPNTEAFF
TRBD1	TRBV5-1	-	TRBJ1-2	TGCGCCAGCAGCTTGGGTGGCAGGGGGCGAGGCTACACCTTC	CASSLGGRGRGYTF
TRBD2	TRBV5-1	few	TRBJ2-1	TGCGCCAGCAGCTTAGATAGCGGGTCCTACAATGAGCAGTTCTTC	CASSLDSGSYNEQFF
TRBD1	TRBV5-1	-	TRBJ1-2	TGCGCCAGCAGCTTTGACAGGGTCTATGGCTACACCTTC	CASSFDRVYGYTF
TRBD2	TRBV3-1/TRBV3-2	few	TRBJ2-3	TGTGCCAGCAGCCAAGGTGGAGGAGCGGGGAGAGATACGCAGTATTTT	CASSQGGGAGRDTQYF
TRBD1	TRBV6-2/TRBV6-3	-	TRBJ2-4	TGTGCCAGCAGCCCTGAGTGGGACAGGGCCAAAAACATTCAGTACTTC	CASSPEWDRAKNIQYF
-	TRBV29-1	-	TRBJ2-2	TGCAGCGTTGGGATCCGGGTTAACACCGGGGAGCTGTTTTTT	CSVGIRVNTGELFF
-	TRBV6-5	-	TRBJ1-4	TGTGCCAGCAGTCCCCAGATTGCAACTAATGAAAAACTGTTTTTT	CASSPQIATNEKLFF
TRBD1	TRBV7-3	-	TRBJ2-1	TGTGCCAGCAGCCGGGGACAGGAGACCCATGAGCAGTTCTTC	CASSRGQETHEQFF
-	TRBV19	-	TRBJ2-7	TGTGCCAGTAGTATATCCGTCGGGAGCTCCTACGAGCAGTACTTC	CASSISVGSSYEQYF
TRBD1	TRBV5-5	-	TRBJ1-1	TGTGCCAGCAGCAGGGGACAGGGGTTGGGCACTGAAGCTTTCTTT	CASSRGQGLGTEAFF
TRBD1	TRBV5-1	-	TRBJ2-7	TGCGCCAGCAGCTTAGGGACAGGGGAATGGGCCGAGCAGTACTTC	CASSLGTGEWAEQYF
TRBD1	TRBV29-1	few	TRBJ2-7	TGCAGCGTGGGACAGGACTTCCCCTACGAGCAGTACTTC	CSVGQDFPYEQYF
-	TRBV15	-	TRBJ1-1	TGTGCCACCAGGAAAGGACGGGGGGTGAACACTGAAGCTTTCTTT	CATRKGRGVNTEAFF
TRBD2	TRBV19	once	TRBJ2-1	TGTGCCAGTAGTATATACGCGGCGGGGGGGCGTAGCGGGAATGAGCAGTTCTTC	CASSIYAAGGRSGNEQFF
TRBD1	TRBV19	few	TRBJ2-2	TGTGCCAGTAGTCCCCGGACAGGAGGAGGCGGGGAGCTGTTTTTT	CASSPRTGGGGELFF
-	TRBV18	-	TRBJ1-1	TGTGCCGGCTCAGCGATACAGGGAGGGACTGAAGCTTTCTTT	CAGSAIQGGTEAFF
TRBD2	TRBV4-2	-	TRBJ2-7	TGTGCCAGCAGCCTCGGCGCTACTAGCGGGGTTTACGAGCAGTACTTC	CASSLGATSGVYEQYF
-	TRBV2	-	TRBJ1-1	TGTGCCAGCAGTGGGAAGGCCGGAGACACTGAAGCTTTCTTT	CASSGKAGDTEAFF
-	TRBV2	-	TRBJ2-3	TGTGCCAGCAGTGAGAGGCGGGGGCGCACAGATACGCAGTATTTT	CASSERRGRTDTQYF
-	TRBV6-5	-	TRBJ2-7	TGTGCCAGCAGTTACACAGGAAAGTTCTCCTACGAGCAGTACTTC	CASSYTGKFSYEQYF
-	TRBV7-2	-	TRBJ2-3	TGTGCCAGCAGCTTAGTTGGGCACCTCACAGATACGCAGTATTTT	CASSLVGHLTDTQYF
TRBD2	TRBV2	-	TRBJ2-3	TGTGCCAGCTGGTTGGTAGCGGGGACCACAGATACGCAGTATTTT	CASWLVAGTTDTQYF
-	TRBV2	-	TRBJ2-2	TGTGCCTCCCAACGGGGTTTCACCGGGGAGCTGTTTTTT	CASQRGFTGELFF
TRBD1	TRBV7-2	-	TRBJ2-7	TGTGCCAGCAGCTTAGCGGGGGCACCGGGACAGGGCAAAAGCGAGCAGTACTTC	CASSLAGAPGQGKSEQYF
-	TRBV5-4	-	TRBJ1-1	TGTGCCAGCAGCTCTGACACTAACACTGAAGCTTTCTTT	CASSSDTNTEAFF
-	TRBV30	-	TRBJ2-2	TGTGCCTGGAGTGGGACAGTGTCCACCGGGGAGCTGTTTTTT	CAWSGTVSTGELFF